This T cell receptor beta chain was identified during a study of Ad26.COV2.S vaccination and SARS-CoV-2 variants. Treatment specified: over 15 received Ad26.COV2.S at low or high dose, single or two shots; about five received placebo; per-sample allocation not given. Material that was analyzed had been drawn on day 63 after the first vaccine or placebo injection. TCRdb's copy holds only in-frame clones and misses some; the assay was immunoSEQ multiplex PCR. Altogether about 350,000 clones are present, approximately 90% being singletons, with the ten largest covering approximately 5.9%. This clone has only one observation. From germline, CDR1 is MNHNS and CDR2 SASEGT. V dropped 3 bases and J dropped 7; count of bases not matched to a gene: 6. The CDR3 length is 14 residues.

The sequencing here drew on peripheral blood, taken in a trial of Ad26.COV2.S vaccine versus placebo. This clonotype was obtained from a person between 18 and 65 years old who received the Ad26.COV2.S COVID-19 vaccine or a placebo. The chain links TRBV6-1 to TRBJ2-3; TRBD2 matches at 8 bases. The CDR3 DNA reads TGTGCCAGCAGTGACGCCGGGACTAGGAATACGCAGTATTTT. It codes for CASSDAGTRNTQYF.